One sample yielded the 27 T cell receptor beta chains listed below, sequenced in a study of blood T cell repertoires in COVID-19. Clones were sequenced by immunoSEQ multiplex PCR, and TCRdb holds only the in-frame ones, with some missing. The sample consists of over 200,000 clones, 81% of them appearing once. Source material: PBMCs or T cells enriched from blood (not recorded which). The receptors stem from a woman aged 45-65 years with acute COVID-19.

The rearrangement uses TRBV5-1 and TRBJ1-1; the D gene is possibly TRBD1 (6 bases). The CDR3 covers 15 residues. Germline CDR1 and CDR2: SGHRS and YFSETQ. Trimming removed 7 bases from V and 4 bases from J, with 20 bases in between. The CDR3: CASSITLGGVTEAFF. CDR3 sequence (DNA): TGCGCCAGCTCGATCACCCTAGGGGGGGTCACTGAAGCTTTCTTT.

This CDR3 reads CASRRQGKETQYF. The CDR3 nucleotides are TGTGCCAGCAGGCGACAGGGGAAAGAGACCCAGTACTTC. This chain uses TRBV28 with TRBJ2-5, with TRBD1 matching over 8 bases. Germline V CDR1 and CDR2: MDHEN, SYDVKM. The CDR3 is 13 amino acids. Losses at the gene ends were 6 bases for V and 3 bases for J; bases not matched to a gene: 3.

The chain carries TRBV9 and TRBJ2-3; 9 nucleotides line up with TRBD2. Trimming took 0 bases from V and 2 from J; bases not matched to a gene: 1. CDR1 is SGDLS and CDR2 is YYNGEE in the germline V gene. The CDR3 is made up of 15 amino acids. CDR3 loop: CASSVGGRDTDTQYF. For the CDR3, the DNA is TGTGCCAGCAGCGTAGGCGGGAGGGACACAGATACGCAGTATTTT.

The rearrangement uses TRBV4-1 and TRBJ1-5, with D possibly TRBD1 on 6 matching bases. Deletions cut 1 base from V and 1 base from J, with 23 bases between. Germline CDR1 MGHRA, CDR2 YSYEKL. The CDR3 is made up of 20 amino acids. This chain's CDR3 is CASSQGHRNQGIGSNQPQHF. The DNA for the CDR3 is TGCGCCAGCAGCCAAGGACACCGAAATCAGGGGATAGGCAGCAATCAGCCCCAGCATTTT.

CDR3 coding DNA: TGTGCCAGCAGCTTAGAAAACAGAAGACAAGAGACCCAGTACTTC. Amino acids: CASSLENRRQETQYF. The chain employs TRBV7-2 and TRBJ2-5; D is unclear. Germline loops: CDR1 SGHTA, CDR2 FQGNSA. V lost 1 base and J lost 2, with 11 bases in between. This CDR3 is 15 amino acids long. The complete variable domain, with remaining parts taken from reference TRBV7-2 and TRBJ2-5, reads GAGVSQSPSNKVTEKGKDVELRCDPISGHTALYWYRQSLGQGLEFLIYFQGNSAPDKSGLPSDRFSAERTGGSVSTLTIQRTQQEDSAVYLCASSLENRRQETQYFGPGTRLLVL.

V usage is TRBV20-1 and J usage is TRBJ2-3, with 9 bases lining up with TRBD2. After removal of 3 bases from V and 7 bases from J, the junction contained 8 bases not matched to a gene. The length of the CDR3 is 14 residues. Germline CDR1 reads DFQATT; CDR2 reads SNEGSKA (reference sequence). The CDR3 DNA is TGCAGTGCTAGTGACGCGGGAGGGCTCCATACGCAGTATTTT. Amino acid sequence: CSASDAGGLHTQYF.

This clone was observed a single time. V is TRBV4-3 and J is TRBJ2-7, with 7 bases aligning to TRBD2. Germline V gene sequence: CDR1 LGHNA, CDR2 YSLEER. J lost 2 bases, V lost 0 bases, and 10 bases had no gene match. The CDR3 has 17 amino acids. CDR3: CASSQDFSGLVTYEQYF. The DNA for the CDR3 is TGCGCCAGCAGCCAAGATTTTTCCGGACTAGTGACCTACGAGCAGTACTTC.

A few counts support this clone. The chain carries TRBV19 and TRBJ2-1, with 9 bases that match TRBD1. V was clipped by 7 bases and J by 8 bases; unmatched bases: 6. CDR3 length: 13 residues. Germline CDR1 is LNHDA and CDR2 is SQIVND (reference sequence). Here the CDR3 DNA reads TGTGCCAGTAAAACAGGGGGCCGAGATGAGCAGTTCTTC. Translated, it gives CASKTGGRDEQFF.

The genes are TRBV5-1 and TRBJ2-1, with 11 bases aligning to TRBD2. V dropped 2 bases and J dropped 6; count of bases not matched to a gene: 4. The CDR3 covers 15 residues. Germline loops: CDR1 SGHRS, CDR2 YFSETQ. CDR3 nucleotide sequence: TGCGCCAGCAGCTTTACTAGCGGGAGCACCAATGAGCAGTTCTTC. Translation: CASSFTSGSTNEQFF. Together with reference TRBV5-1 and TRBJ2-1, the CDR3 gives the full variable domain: KAGVTQTPRYLIKTRGQQVTLSCSPISGHRSVSWYQQTPGQGLQFLFEYFSETQRNKGNFPGRFSGRQFSNSRSEMNVSTLELGDSALYLCASSFTSGSTNEQFFGPGTRLTVL.

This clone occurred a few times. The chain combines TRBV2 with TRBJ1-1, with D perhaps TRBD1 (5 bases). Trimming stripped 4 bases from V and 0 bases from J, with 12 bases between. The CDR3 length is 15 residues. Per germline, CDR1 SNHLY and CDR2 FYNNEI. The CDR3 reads CASSVDRYMNTEAFF. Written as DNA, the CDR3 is TGTGCCAGCAGTGTAGACAGATACATGAACACTGAAGCTTTCTTT.

CDR3 bases: TGTGCCAGCAGCAAGAGAGTCGTGAACACTGAAGCTTTCTTT. Its translation: CASSKRVVNTEAFF. The V gene is TRBV21-1, the J gene TRBJ1-1. TRBV21-1 is designated a pseudogene. The CDR3 covers 14 residues.

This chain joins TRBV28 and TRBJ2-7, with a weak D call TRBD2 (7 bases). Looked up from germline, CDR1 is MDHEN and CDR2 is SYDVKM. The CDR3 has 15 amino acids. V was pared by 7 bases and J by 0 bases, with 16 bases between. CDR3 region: CASISRGGGSYEQYF. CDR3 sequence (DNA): TGTGCCAGCATCTCCCGGGGAGGGGGCTCCTACGAGCAGTACTTC.

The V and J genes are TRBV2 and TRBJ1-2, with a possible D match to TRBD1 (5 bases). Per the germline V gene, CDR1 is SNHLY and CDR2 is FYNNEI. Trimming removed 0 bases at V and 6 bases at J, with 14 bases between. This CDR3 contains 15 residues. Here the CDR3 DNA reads TGTGCCAGCAGTGAAGCCGGTCTTCCAGGGCATGGCTACACCTTC. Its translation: CASSEAGLPGHGYTF.

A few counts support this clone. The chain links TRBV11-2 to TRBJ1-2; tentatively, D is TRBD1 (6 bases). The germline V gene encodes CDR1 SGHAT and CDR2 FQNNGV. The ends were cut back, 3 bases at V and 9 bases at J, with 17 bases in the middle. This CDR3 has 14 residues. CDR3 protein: CASSFSDRSMRYTF. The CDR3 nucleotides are TGTGCCAGCAGCTTTAGTGACAGGTCAATGCGCTACACCTTC. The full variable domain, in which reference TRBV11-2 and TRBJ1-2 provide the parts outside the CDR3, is EAGVAQSPRYKIIEKRQSVAFWCNPISGHATLYWYQQILGQGPKLLIQFQNNGVVDDSQLPKDRFSAERLKGVDSTLKIQPAKLEDSAVYLCASSFSDRSMRYTFGSGTRLTVV.

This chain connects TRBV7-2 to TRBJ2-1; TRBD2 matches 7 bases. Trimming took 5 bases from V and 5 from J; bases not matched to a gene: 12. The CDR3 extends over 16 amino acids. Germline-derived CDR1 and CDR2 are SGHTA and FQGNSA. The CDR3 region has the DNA TGTGCCAGCAGCGGGCGGGGAGGGCCTATCCACAATGAGCAGTTCTTC. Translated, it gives CASSGRGGPIHNEQFF.

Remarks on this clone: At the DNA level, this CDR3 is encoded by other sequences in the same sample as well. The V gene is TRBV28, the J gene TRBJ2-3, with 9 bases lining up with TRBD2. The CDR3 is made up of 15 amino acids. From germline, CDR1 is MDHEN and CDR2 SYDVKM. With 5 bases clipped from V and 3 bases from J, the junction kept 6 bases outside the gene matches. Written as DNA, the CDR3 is TGTGCCAGCAGTCCGCGGGGGGGCGGGACAGATACGCAGTATTTT. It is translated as CASSPRGGGTDTQYF.

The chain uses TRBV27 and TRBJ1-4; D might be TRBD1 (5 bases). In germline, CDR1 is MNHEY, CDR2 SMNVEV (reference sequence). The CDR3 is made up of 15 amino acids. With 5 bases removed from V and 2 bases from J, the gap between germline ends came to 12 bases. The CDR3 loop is CASSPPGRTNEKLFF. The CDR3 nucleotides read TGTGCCAGCAGTCCCCCAGGGAGGACTAATGAAAAACTGTTTTTT.

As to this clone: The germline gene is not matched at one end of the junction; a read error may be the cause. CDR3 nucleotides: TGTGCCAGCACCTTAGGGCAGATCCTTTGGGGCTACACCTTC. Translation gives CASTLGQILWGYTF. V is TRBV11-3 and J is TRBJ1-2; D unresolved. Germline values: CDR1 SGHNT, CDR2 YENEEA. This CDR3 is 14 amino acids long.

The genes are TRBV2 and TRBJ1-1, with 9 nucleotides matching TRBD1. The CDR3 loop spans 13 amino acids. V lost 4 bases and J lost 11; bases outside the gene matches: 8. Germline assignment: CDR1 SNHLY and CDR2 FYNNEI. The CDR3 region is CASSAGQGLWAFF. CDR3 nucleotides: TGTGCCAGCAGTGCGGGACAGGGACTTTGGGCTTTCTTT.

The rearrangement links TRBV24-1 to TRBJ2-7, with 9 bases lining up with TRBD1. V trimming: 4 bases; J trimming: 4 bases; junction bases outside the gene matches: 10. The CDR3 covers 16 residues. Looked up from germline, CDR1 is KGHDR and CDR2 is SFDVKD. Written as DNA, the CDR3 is TGTGCCACCAGTGACTCCCCGGGACAGGGTAAATACGAGCAGTACTTC. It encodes CATSDSPGQGKYEQYF.

CDR3 sequence: CASSFIVGSSYNEQFF. CDR3 in DNA: TGCGCCAGCAGCTTTATTGTAGGGAGCTCCTACAATGAGCAGTTCTTC. The V call is TRBV5-1, the J call TRBJ2-1, with D possibly matching TRBD2 (5 bases). Germline V lookup: CDR1 SGHRS, CDR2 YFSETQ. This CDR3 is built from 16 residues. V was trimmed by 2 bases and J by 0 bases, leaving 12 bases between them. Based on the CDR3 plus reference TRBV5-1 and TRBJ2-1, the full variable domain is KAGVTQTPRYLIKTRGQQVTLSCSPISGHRSVSWYQQTPGQGLQFLFEYFSETQRNKGNFPGRFSGRQFSNSRSEMNVSTLELGDSALYLCASSFIVGSSYNEQFFGPGTRLTVL.

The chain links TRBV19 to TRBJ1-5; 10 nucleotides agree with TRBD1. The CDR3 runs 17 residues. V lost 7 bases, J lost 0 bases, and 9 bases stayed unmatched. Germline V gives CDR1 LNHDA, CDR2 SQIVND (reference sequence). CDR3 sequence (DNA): TGTGCCAGTATCGAGACAGGGGGCGGTTATAGCAATCAGCCCCAGCATTTT. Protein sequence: CASIETGGGYSNQPQHF.

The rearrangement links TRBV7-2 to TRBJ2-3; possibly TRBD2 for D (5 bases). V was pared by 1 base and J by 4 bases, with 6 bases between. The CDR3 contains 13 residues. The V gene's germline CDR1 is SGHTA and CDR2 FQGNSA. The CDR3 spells CASSLGLPDTQYF. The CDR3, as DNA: TGTGCCAGCAGCTTAGGACTACCAGATACGCAGTATTTT.

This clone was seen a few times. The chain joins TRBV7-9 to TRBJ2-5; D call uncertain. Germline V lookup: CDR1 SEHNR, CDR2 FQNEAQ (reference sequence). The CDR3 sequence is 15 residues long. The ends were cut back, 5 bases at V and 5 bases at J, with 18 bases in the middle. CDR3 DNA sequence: TGTGCCAGCAGCCACGCCAACTTGCGGCGGGAGACCCAGTACTTC. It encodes CASSHANLRRETQYF.

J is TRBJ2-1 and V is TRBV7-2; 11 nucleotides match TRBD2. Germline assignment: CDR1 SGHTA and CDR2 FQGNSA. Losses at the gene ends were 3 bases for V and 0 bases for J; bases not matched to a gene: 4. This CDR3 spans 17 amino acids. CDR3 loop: CASSLLLAGVSYNEQFF. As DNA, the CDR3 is TGTGCCAGCAGCTTGCTACTAGCGGGGGTCTCCTACAATGAGCAGTTCTTC.

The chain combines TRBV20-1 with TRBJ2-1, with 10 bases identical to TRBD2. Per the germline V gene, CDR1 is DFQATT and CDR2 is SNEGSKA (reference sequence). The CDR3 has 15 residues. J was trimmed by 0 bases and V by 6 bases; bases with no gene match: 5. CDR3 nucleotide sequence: TGCAGTGCAAGTAGCGGGAGGAGCTCCTACAATGAGCAGTTCTTC. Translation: CSASSGRSSYNEQFF.

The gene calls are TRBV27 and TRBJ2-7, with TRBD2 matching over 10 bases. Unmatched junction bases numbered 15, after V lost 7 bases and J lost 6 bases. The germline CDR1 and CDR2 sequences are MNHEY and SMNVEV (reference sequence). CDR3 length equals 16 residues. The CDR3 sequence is CASTLVGASGRAEQYF. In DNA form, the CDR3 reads TGTGCCAGCACCTTAGTCGGGGCTAGCGGGAGAGCCGAGCAGTACTTC.